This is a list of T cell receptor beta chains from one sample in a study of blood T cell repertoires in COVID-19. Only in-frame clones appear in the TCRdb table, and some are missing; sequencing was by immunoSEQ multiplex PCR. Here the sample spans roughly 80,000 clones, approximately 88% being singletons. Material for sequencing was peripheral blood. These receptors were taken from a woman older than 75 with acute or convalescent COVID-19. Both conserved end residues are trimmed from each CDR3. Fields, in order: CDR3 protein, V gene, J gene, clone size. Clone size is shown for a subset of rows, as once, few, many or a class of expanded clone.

ASSYGDLDNQPQH,TRBV6-2/TRBV6-3,TRBJ1-5,few
ASSIGGLGNTDTQY,TRBV19,TRBJ2-3,NA
TSSPPPTSHYGYT,TRBV1,TRBJ1-2,NA
ASSLAATGLNYGYT,TRBV5-1,TRBJ1-2,NA
ASSLSAGNPYEQY,TRBV5-1,TRBJ2-7,NA
ASSAIQRLAENTGELF,TRBV2,TRBJ2-2,NA
ASSQGQGYGYT,TRBV3-1/TRBV3-2,TRBJ1-2,NA
ASSQTGDGYT,TRBV27,TRBJ1-2,few
ATSRGQAGETQY,TRBV15,TRBJ2-5,NA
SAYTEQASYEQY,TRBV29-1,TRBJ2-7,NA
ASSPDMNTEAF,TRBV18,TRBJ1-1,NA
ASSQARGIGGYT,TRBV4-1,TRBJ1-2,NA
ASSLDGLGEQY,TRBV5-1,TRBJ2-7,few
ASRKGGEDYGYT,TRBV28,TRBJ1-2,once
ASSQITGVGTY,TRBV14,TRBJ2-7,NA
AIGPTGTGSGYT,TRBV10-3,TRBJ1-2,NA
ASSPLGTAEEKLF,TRBV7-2,TRBJ1-4,NA
ASSPLGATEAF,TRBV5-4,TRBJ1-1,NA
ASSFVSSYGYT,TRBV12-3/TRBV12-4,TRBJ1-2,NA
ASSLLSGLAVTDTQY,TRBV7-3,TRBJ2-3,NA
ASSVYPSSPIYEQY,TRBV9,TRBJ2-7,few
ASSSLQTGVGKTQY,TRBV7-9,TRBJ2-5,once
ASSPDRSFSNQPQH,TRBV19,TRBJ1-5,NA
ASSVASGYTYEQY,TRBV9,TRBJ2-7,NA
ASSKTHRGAHGGQPQH,TRBV27,TRBJ1-5,NA
AWSVSQSSSTDTQY,TRBV30,TRBJ2-3,NA
ASRTPGQGRDEQF,TRBV19,TRBJ2-1,NA
ASSQIWDRGYEQF,TRBV6-5,TRBJ2-1,NA
ASSGENRVNSPLH,TRBV2,TRBJ1-6,NA
ASSLGGLTSAEQF,TRBV27,TRBJ2-1,NA